This TCR beta chain comes out of a study of shared clonotypes between healthy human individuals. The table came from immunoSEQ multiplex PCR; TCRdb's copy has only in-frame clones and leaves some out. The data contain 90,000 to 150,000 clones, 55% to 70% of them singletons. The CDR3 has 15 amino acids. Unmatched junction bases numbered 5, after V lost 0 bases and J lost 4 bases. Looked up from germline, CDR1 is SGHRS and CDR2 is YFSETQ. This chain links TRBV5-1 with TRBJ1-1; 8 positions match TRBD1. This sequence was found in a woman in her twenties or thirties in good health. The sequenced material came from memory CD8+ T cells sorted from blood. Subset defined: CD45RO+ cells pooled with CCR7-negative TemRA cells. CDR3 loop: CASSLEWGQVTEAFF. CDR3 bases: TGCGCCAGCAGCTTGGAGTGGGGACAGGTCACTGAAGCTTTCTTT.